A selection of T cell receptor beta chains follows, all from one sample in a study of blood T cells in healthy people across ages. A single record per CDR3 protein comes from TCRdb applying MiXCR to the 5' RACE reads. The sample holds around 520,000 distinct CDR3 sequences; around a quarter are singletons and the top ten take under 4.5%. The sample was also reused in another study, on T cells of mothers and their children.

Sequenced sample: blood. These receptors came from a boy aged 2 to 10 in good health. Both conserved end residues are part of each CDR3. D genes are given only for firm matches. Clone sizes are given selectively: once, few, many, or a class where the clone is expanded.

v_gene	abundance	d_gene	j_gene	CDR3nt	CDR3aa
TRBV7-8	-	TRBD2	TRBJ2-7	TGTGCCAGCAGCCATGGACGGGGGGGAGGCTCCTACGAGCAGTACTTC	CASSHGRGGGSYEQYF
TRBV6-6	-	-	TRBJ2-7	TGTGCCAGCGGCCCGGGCGGGTTCTCCTACGAGCGGTACTTC	CASGPGGFSYERYF
TRBV29-1	-	TRBD1	TRBJ1-1	TGCAGCGTTGACCGGGACAGGGGCACTGAAGCTTTCTTT	CSVDRDRGTEAFF
TRBV6-2/TRBV6-3	-	TRBD1	TRBJ2-7	TGTGCCAGCAGTTCCGGGACAGGGTTCGAGCAGTACTTC	CASSSGTGFEQYF
TRBV12-3/TRBV12-4	-	-	TRBJ1-2	TGTGCCAGCAGTTTAGGGGCCTATGGCTACACCTTC	CASSLGAYGYTF
TRBV15	few	-	TRBJ2-5	TGTGCCACCAGCTCCCGAGGAGGGTCAGCGACCCAGTACTTC	CATSSRGGSATQYF
TRBV20-1	-	-	TRBJ2-5	TGCGGGGTGCCAGAGAGGTCCATTGTCCCTCGGGAGACCCAGTACTTC	CGVPERSIVPRETQYF
TRBV29-1	few	-	TRBJ2-3	TGCAGCGTTGAAAGACGGGATAGCACAGATACGCAGTATTTT	CSVERRDSTDTQYF
TRBV3-1	-	-	TRBJ2-3	TGTGCCAGAAGCCAAGGTGGAGAAGATACGCAGTATTTT	CARSQGGEDTQYF
TRBV2	-	TRBD1	TRBJ2-7	TGTGCCAGCATCCCCCCCGGGACAGCACCTTACGAGCAGTACTTC	CASIPPGTAPYEQYF
TRBV6-1	-	TRBD2	TRBJ2-1	TGTGGCAGCAGTGCAAATAGCGGGGGGGCCGTCAATGAGCAGTTCTTC	CGSSANSGGAVNEQFF
TRBV7-2	-	TRBD2	TRBJ2-2	TGTGCCAGCAGCCCGTTGACTAGCGGGATAGGGGTCGGGGAGCTGTTTTTT	CASSPLTSGIGVGELFF
TRBV7-6	-	TRBD2	TRBJ2-5	TGTGCCAGCAGCTCCACACTAGCGGGAGGAGAGACCCAGTACTTC	CASSSTLAGGETQYF
TRBV6-7	few	-	TRBJ2-2	TGTGCCATTTCGACAGGGAACACCGGGGAGCTGTTTTTT	CAISTGNTGELFF
TRBV19	-	TRBD1	TRBJ2-1	TGTGCCAGTAGTATGGCAGGGGGCTTACGCTACAATGAGCAGTTCTTC	CASSMAGGLRYNEQFF
TRBV4-3	-	TRBD2	TRBJ2-5	TGCGCCAGCAGCCGGGCCGGGGGGACGGCTCAAGAGACCCAGTACTTC	CASSRAGGTAQETQYF
TRBV20-1	-	TRBD1	TRBJ2-3	TGCAGTGCCCCGGGACAGGGGACGCAGTATTTT	CSAPGQGTQYF
TRBV11-2	few	-	TRBJ1-2	TGTGCCAGCAGCCCCCGGGACATATTCTATGGCTACACCTTC	CASSPRDIFYGYTF
TRBV5-1	-	TRBD1	TRBJ1-1	TGCGCCAGCAGCTGGGGAGCCACAGGGGTGAACACTGAAGCTTTCTTT	CASSWGATGVNTEAFF
TRBV6-5	-	-	TRBJ2-2	TGTGCCAGCAGTTACTCGAGGGGTAGCGGCCCTGCCGGGGAGCTGTTTTTT	CASSYSRGSGPAGELFF
TRBV3-1	-	-	TRBJ1-1	TGTGCCAGCAGCCTAACGACGGCAAGGGAGGCTTTCTTT	CASSLTTAREAFF
TRBV27	few	TRBD2	TRBJ2-3	TGTGCCAGCAGTTTATCTAGCGGGGAGACCACAGATACGCAGTATTTT	CASSLSSGETTDTQYF
TRBV20-1	many	TRBD2	TRBJ2-5	TGCAGTGCATGGGAGGGCCAAGAGACCCAGTACTTC	CSAWEGQETQYF
TRBV6-1	few	-	TRBJ2-4	TGTGCCAGCAGTGAGATGGTCAAAAACATTCAGTACTTC	CASSEMVKNIQYF
TRBV5-5	-	-	TRBJ1-1	TGTGCCAGCAGCTCTGAGGGGACAAAAGCTTTCTTT	CASSSEGTKAFF
TRBV7-9	few	-	TRBJ2-6	TGTGCCAGCAGCTTAGAACAGCCCCTTAACGTCCTGACTTTC	CASSLEQPLNVLTF
TRBV2	-	-	TRBJ1-1	TGTGCCAGCAGTGAAGGACAGCTACTGAACACTGAAGCTTTCTTT	CASSEGQLLNTEAFF
TRBV27	once	TRBD2	TRBJ2-5	TGTGCCAGCAGTACGGTGGCTAGCGGAGTCCAAGAGACCCAGTACTTC	CASSTVASGVQETQYF
TRBV10-3	few	TRBD1	TRBJ2-3	TGTGCCAACTCCGGGACAGGGAGCGCAGATACGCAGTATTTT	CANSGTGSADTQYF
TRBV7-9	many	TRBD1	TRBJ1-1	TGTGCCAGCAGCGCCACAGGGGGGGGCTTCACTGAAGCTTTCTTT	CASSATGGGFTEAFF
TRBV5-1	few	-	TRBJ1-1	TGCGCCAGCAGCCCCTTGAGAGACTGGAACACTGAAGCTTTCTTT	CASSPLRDWNTEAFF